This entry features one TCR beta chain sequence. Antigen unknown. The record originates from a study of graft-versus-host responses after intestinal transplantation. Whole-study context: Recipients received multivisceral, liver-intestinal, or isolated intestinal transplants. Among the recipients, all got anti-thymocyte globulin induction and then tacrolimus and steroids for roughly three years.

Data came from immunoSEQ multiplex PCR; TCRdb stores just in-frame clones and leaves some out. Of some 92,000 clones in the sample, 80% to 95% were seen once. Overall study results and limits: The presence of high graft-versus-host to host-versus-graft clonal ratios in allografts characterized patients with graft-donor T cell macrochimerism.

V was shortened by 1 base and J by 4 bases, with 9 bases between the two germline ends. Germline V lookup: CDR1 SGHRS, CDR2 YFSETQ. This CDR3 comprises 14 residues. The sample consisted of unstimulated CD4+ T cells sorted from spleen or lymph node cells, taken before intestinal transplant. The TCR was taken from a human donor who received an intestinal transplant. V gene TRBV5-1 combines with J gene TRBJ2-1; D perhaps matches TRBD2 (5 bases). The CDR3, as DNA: TGCGCCAGCAGCTTGATACCGGGGTACAATGAGCAGTTCTTC. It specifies CASSLIPGYNEQFF. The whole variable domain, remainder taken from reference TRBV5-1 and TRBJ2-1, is KAGVTQTPRYLIKTRGQQVTLSCSPISGHRSVSWYQQTPGQGLQFLFEYFSETQRNKGNFPGRFSGRQFSNSRSEMNVSTLELGDSALYLCASSLIPGYNEQFFGPGTRLTVL.